The count of the clone carrying this T cell receptor beta chain is one. The antigen remains unidentified. The source of the sample is a study of T cell responses to AZD1222 COVID-19 vaccine. Study-wide results and caveats: Repertoire collection took place solely once the T cell response had peaked.

Libraries were prepared by immunoSEQ multiplex PCR; TCRdb keeps only in-frame clonotypes and omits some of them. The sample consists of approximately 110,000 clones, 88% of them appearing once. Looked up from germline, CDR1 is MGHRA and CDR2 is YSYEKL. This CDR3 region has 15 residues. Trimming left V 3 bases short and J 4 bases short, with 13 bases between. Specimen: peripheral blood, collected on day 0 of AZD1222 vaccination. This sequence was found in an adult in good health. The chain recombines TRBV4-1 with TRBJ1-5, with D tentatively TRBD1 (6 bases). The DNA for the CDR3 is TGCGCCAGCAGCCAGTCGAGGGGGTCAAATCAGCCCCAGCATTTT. As protein: CASSQSRGSNQPQHF.